This paragraph covers one T cell receptor beta chain sequence. Antigen specificity is unknown. The data are from a study of shared clonotypes between healthy human individuals. Study-wide findings and caveats: Generally, naive subsets came out with larger estimated richness than memory subsets. Across a handful of donors, naive CD4 shared roughly 5.1%, naive CD8 around 4%, memory CD4 2.3%, memory CD8 more than 0.35%.

Method: immunoSEQ multiplex PCR; TCRdb's copy keeps in-frame clones and lacks some. This sample has 2 million to 2.5 million clones, with more than 85% found just once. This receptor was identified in a man aged 18 to 29 in good health. Some clones in this sample may be carry-over from other donors' samples. Source material: naive CD4+ T cells from PBMCs. Indicated subset: CD45RA+ positively selected.

The CDR3 coding sequence is TGCGCCAGCAGCGCAGGGATCGGGGAGACCCAGTACTTC. As protein: CASSAGIGETQYF. The chain uses TRBV5-1 and TRBJ2-5; D may be TRBD1 (5 bases). The CDR3 has 13 residues. In germline, CDR1 is SGHRS, CDR2 YFSETQ. V lost 4 bases, J lost 5 bases, and 12 bases lay in between.